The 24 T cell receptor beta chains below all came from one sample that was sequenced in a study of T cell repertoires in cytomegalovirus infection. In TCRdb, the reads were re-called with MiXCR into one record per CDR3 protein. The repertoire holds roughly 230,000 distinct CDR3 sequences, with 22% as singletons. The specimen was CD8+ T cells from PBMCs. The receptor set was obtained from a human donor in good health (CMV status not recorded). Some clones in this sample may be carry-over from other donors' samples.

In DNA, the CDR3 is TGTGCCAGCAGCTTGGAGTTATCTTATAATTCACCCCTCCACTTT. Protein product: CASSLELSYNSPLHF. This chain connects TRBV5-5 to TRBJ1-6; D unresolved. CDR1 is SGHKS, CDR2 YYEKEE, per germline (reference sequence). This CDR3 is built from 15 residues. V was shortened by 0 bases and J by 4 bases, with 8 bases between the two germline ends. Filled out from reference TRBV5-5 and TRBJ1-6, the complete variable domain reads DAGVTQSPTHLIKTRGQQVTLRCSPISGHKSVSWYQQVLGQGPQFIFQYYEKEERGRGNFPDRFSARQFPNYSSELNVNALLLGDSALYLCASSLELSYNSPLHFGNGTRLTVT.

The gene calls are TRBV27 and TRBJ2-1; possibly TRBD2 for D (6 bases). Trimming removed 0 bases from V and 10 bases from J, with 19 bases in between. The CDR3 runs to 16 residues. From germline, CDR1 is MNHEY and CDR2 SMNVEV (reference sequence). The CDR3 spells CASSLSWGTHPTEQFF. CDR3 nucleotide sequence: TGTGCCAGCAGTTTATCGTGGGGGACTCACCCCACCGAGCAGTTCTTC.

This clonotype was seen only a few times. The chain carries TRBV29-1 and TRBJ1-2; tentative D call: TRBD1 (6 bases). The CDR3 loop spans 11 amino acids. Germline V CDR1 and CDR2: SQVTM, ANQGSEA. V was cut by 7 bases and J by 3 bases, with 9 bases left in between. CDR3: CSDAGDYGYTF. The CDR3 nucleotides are TGCAGCGACGCAGGGGACTATGGCTACACCTTC.

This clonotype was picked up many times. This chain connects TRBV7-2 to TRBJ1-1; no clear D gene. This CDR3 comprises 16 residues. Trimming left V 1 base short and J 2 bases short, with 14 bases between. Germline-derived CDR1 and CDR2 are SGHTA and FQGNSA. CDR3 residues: CASSLVAGAPNTEAFF. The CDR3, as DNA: TGTGCCAGCAGCTTAGTGGCAGGAGCCCCAAACACTGAAGCTTTCTTT.

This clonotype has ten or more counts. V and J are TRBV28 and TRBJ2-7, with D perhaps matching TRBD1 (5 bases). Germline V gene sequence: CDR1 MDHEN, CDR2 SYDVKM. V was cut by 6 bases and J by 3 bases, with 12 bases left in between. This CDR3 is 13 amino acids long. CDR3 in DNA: TGTGCCAGCAGGGCAACAGGCTTCTACGAGCAGTACTTC. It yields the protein CASRATGFYEQYF.

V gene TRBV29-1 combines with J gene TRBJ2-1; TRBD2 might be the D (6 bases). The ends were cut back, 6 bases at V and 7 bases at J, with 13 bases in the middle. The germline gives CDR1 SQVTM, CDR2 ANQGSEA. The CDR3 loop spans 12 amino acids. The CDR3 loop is CSVGSGLNEQFF. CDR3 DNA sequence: TGCAGCGTGGGTAGCGGTTTGAATGAGCAGTTCTTC.

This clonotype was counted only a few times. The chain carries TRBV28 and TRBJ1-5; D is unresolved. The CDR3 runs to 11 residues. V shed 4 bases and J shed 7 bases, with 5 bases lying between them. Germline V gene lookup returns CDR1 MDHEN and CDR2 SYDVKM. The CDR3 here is CASSWEQPQHF. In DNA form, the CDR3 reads TGTGCCAGCAGTTGGGAACAGCCCCAGCATTTT.

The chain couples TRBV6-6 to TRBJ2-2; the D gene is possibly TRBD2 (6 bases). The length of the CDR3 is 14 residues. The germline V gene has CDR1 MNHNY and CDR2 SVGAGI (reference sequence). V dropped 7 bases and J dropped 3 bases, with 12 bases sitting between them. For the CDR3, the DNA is TGTGCCAGCACCATCCGGGGGTACACCGGGGAGCTGTTTTTT. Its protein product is CASTIRGYTGELFF.

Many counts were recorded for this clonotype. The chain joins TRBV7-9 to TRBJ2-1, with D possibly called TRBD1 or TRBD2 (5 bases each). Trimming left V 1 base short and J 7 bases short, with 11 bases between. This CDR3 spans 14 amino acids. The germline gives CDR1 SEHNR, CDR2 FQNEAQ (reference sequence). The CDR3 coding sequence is TGTGCCAGCAGCTTAGTCGGGGCTGAGAATGAGCAGTTCTTC. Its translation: CASSLVGAENEQFF.

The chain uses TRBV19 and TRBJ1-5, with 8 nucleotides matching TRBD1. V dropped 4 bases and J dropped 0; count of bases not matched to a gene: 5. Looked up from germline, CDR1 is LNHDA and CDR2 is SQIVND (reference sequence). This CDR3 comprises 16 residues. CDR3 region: CASSRGQGYSNQPQHF. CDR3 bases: TGTGCCAGTAGTAGAGGACAGGGTTATAGCAATCAGCCCCAGCATTTT.

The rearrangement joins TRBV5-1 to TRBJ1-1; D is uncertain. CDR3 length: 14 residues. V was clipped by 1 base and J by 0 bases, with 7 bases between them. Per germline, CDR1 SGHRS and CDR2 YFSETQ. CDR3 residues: CASSLFTMNTEAFF. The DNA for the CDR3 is TGCGCCAGCAGCTTGTTCACAATGAACACTGAAGCTTTCTTT.

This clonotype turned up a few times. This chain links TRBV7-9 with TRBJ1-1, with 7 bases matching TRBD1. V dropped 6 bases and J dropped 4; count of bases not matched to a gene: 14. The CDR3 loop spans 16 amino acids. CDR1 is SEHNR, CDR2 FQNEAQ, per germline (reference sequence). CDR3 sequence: CASRPRDSQLGTEAFF. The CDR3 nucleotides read TGTGCCAGCAGGCCTCGGGACAGTCAGTTGGGCACTGAAGCTTTCTTT.

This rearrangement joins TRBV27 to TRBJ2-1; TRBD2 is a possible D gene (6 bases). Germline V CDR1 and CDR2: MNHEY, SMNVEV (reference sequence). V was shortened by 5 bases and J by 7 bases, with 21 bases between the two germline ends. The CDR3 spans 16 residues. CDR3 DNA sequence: TGTGCCAGCAGTCATCTCGGCGGGGCGGCGTCAAATGAGCAGTTCTTC. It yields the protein CASSHLGGAASNEQFF.

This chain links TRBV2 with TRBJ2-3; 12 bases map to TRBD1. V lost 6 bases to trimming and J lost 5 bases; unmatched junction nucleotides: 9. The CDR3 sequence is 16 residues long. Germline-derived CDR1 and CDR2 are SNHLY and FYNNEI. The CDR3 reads CASSYRDRGLGDTQYF. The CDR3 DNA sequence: TGTGCCAGCAGCTACCGGGACAGGGGGCTTGGAGATACGCAGTATTTT.

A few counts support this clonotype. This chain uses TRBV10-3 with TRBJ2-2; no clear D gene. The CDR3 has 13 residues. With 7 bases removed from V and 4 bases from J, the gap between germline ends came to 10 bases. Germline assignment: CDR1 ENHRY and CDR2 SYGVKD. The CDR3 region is CAITSITTGELFF. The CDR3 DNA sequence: TGTGCCATCACATCCATTACCACCGGGGAGCTGTTTTTT.

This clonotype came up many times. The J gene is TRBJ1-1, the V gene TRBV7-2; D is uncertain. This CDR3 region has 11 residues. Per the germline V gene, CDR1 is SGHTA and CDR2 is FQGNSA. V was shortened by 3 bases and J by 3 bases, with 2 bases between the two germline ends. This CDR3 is CASSFYTEAFF. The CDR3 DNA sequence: TGTGCCAGCAGCTTTTACACTGAAGCTTTCTTT.

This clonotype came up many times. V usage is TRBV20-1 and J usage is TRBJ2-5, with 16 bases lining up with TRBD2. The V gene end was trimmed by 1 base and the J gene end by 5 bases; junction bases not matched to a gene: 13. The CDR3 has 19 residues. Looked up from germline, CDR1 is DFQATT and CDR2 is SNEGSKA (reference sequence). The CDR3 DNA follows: TGCAGTGCTAGAGGCGAAATAGGGACTAGCGGGGGGGAGCGGGAGACCCAGTACTTC. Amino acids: CSARGEIGTSGGERETQYF.

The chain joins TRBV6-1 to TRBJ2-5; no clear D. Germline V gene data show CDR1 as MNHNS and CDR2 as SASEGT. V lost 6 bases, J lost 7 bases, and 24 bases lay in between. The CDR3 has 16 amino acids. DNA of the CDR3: TGTGCCAGCAGCATCTCATGGACGGGCGAGCGAGGGACCCAGTACTTC. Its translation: CASSISWTGERGTQYF.

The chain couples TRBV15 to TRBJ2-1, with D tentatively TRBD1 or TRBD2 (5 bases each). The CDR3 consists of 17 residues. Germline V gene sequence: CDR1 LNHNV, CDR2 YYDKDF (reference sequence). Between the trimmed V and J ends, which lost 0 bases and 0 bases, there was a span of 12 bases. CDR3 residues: CATSRDLGVSSYNEQFF. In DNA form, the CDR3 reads TGTGCCACCAGCAGAGATTTGGGGGTGAGCTCCTACAATGAGCAGTTCTTC.

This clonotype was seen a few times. The CDR3 spells CASSFGVAGGPGDTQYF. Written as DNA, the CDR3 is TGTGCCAGCAGTTTCGGGGTAGCGGGGGGGCCCGGAGATACGCAGTATTTT. The rearrangement links TRBV28 to TRBJ2-3, with TRBD2 identical over 11 bases. J was trimmed by 5 bases and V by 3 bases; bases with no gene match: 10. CDR1 and CDR2 from the germline V gene are MDHEN and SYDVKM. The CDR3 length is 17 residues.

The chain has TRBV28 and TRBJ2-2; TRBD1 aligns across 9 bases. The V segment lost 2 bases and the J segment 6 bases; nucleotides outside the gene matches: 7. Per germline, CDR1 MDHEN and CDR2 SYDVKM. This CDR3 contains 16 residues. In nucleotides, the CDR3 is TGTGCCAGCAGTTTAGGACAGGGGTGGGAATCCGGGGAGCTGTTTTTT. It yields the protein CASSLGQGWESGELFF.

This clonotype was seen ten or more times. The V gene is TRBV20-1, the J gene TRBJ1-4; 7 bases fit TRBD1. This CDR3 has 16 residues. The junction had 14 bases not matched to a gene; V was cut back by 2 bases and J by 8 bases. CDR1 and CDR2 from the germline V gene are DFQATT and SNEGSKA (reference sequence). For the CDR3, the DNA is TGCAGTGCTAGATCCGCAACCCAGGGGGTTTGGGAAAAACTGTTTTTT. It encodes CSARSATQGVWEKLFF.

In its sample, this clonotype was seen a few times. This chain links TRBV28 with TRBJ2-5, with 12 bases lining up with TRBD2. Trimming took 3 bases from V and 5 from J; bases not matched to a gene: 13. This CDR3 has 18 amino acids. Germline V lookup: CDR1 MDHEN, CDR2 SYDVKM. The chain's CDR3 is CASSFLGLAGTLGETQYF. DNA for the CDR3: TGTGCCAGCAGTTTCTTAGGACTAGCGGGGACCTTGGGGGAGACCCAGTACTTC.

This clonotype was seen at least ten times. The CDR3 bases are TGTGCCAGTAGTATCGGACCTAACACTGAAGCTTTCTTT. Encoded protein: CASSIGPNTEAFF. The rearrangement uses TRBV19 and TRBJ1-1; unclear D gene. V was shortened by 3 bases and J by 2 bases, with 7 bases between the two germline ends. The CDR3 extends over 13 amino acids. CDR1 and CDR2 (germline): LNHDA, SQIVND (reference sequence).